One sample yielded the 18 T cell receptor beta chains listed below, sequenced in a study of response to subunit inactivated influenza vaccine. TCRdb reanalysed the RT-PCR reads using MiXCR and keeps one entry per CDR3 protein. The sample includes more than 200,000 distinct CDR3 sequences, 12% of them seen just once. Material: non-naive T cells sorted from PBMCs, obtained 14 days before vaccination. Receptors originate from a man aged 50-59 years who received an inactivated influenza vaccine.

The rearrangement links TRBV7-3 to TRBJ2-6, with 8 positions matching TRBD1. The CDR3 spans 18 residues. Germline V gene sequence: CDR1 SGHTA, CDR2 FQGTGA. Losses at the gene ends were 4 bases for V and 0 bases for J; bases not matched to a gene: 8. CDR3 loop: CASSSGQGRLSGANVLTF. CDR3 in DNA: TGTGCCAGCAGCTCTGGACAGGGAAGGCTCTCTGGGGCCAACGTCCTGACTTTC.

This clonotype was detected many times. CDR3 sequence: CASSPDRDAQETQYF. CDR3 DNA: TGTGCCAGCAGCCCGGACCGGGACGCCCAAGAGACCCAGTACTTC. The chain couples TRBV9 to TRBJ2-5, with D perhaps assigned TRBD1 or TRBD2 (5 bases each). V was trimmed by 4 bases and J by 1 base, leaving 14 bases between them. CDR3 length: 15 amino acids. Germline V gene data show CDR1 as SGDLS and CDR2 as YYNGEE.

At least ten counts were recorded for this clonotype. The J gene is TRBJ1-5, the V gene TRBV12-3 or TRBV12-4; no definite D call. The length of the CDR3 is 13 residues. The V end lost 3 bases, the J end lost 4 bases, and 7 bases lay between the germline ends. The CDR3 sequence is CASSFSENQPQHF. CDR3 bases: TGTGCCAGCAGTTTCAGTGAGAATCAGCCCCAGCATTTT.

This clonotype was seen more than once but under ten times. V and J are TRBV10-2 and TRBJ1-5; 9 nucleotides match TRBD1. The V and J ends lost 8 bases and 7 bases, in that order; junction bases with no gene match: 12. CDR1 and CDR2 (germline): WSHSY, SAAADI. The CDR3 is 15 amino acids. CDR3 sequence: CASSSGTGYSQPQHF. CDR3 DNA: TGCGCCAGCTCTTCCGGGACAGGGTATTCCCAGCCCCAGCATTTT.

This chain uses TRBV7-9 with TRBJ1-5; D not resolved. Between the trimmed V and J ends, which lost 3 bases and 0 bases, there was a span of 6 bases. CDR1 and CDR2 from the germline V gene are SEHNR and FQNEAQ (reference sequence). The CDR3 has 14 residues. The CDR3 sequence: CASSFSDSNQPQHF. CDR3 bases: TGTGCCAGCAGCTTTTCTGATAGCAATCAGCCCCAGCATTTT.

The V call is TRBV29-1, the J call TRBJ2-7; 11 bases are a match to TRBD2. The CDR3 consists of 18 residues. Unmatched junction bases numbered 20, after V lost 6 bases and J lost 4 bases. Germline V lookup: CDR1 SQVTM, CDR2 ANQGSEA. The CDR3 sequence: CSVAGGGASGRNLYEQYF. Written as DNA, the CDR3 is TGCAGCGTCGCCGGTGGGGGGGCTAGCGGGAGGAACCTTTACGAGCAGTACTTC.

The chain carries TRBV7-9 and TRBJ2-5; 9 nucleotides line up with TRBD2. The CDR3 runs to 15 residues. In germline, CDR1 is SEHNR, CDR2 FQNEAQ (reference sequence). Germline trimming cut 1 base from V and 5 bases from J; bases unmatched to any gene: 5. This CDR3 reads CASSLEAGGPETQYF. The CDR3 nucleotides are TGTGCCAGCAGCTTAGAGGCGGGGGGGCCGGAGACCCAGTACTTC.

This clonotype turned up a few times. The chain uses TRBV19 and TRBJ2-2; tentative D call: TRBD1 (6 bases). Germline CDR1 reads LNHDA; CDR2 reads SQIVND (reference sequence). The CDR3 is made up of 16 amino acids. V was clipped by 1 base and J by 2 bases, with 11 bases between them. The CDR3 spells CASSIGGTLNTGELFF. CDR3 DNA: TGTGCCAGTAGTATAGGGGGGACATTAAACACCGGGGAGCTGTTTTTT.

This clonotype occurred many times. V and J are TRBV4-1 and TRBJ2-2; D may correspond to TRBD1 or TRBD2 (5 bases each). With 2 bases removed from V and 11 bases from J, the gap between germline ends came to 12 bases. The germline V gene encodes CDR1 MGHRA and CDR2 YSYEKL. There are 13 residues in the CDR3. The CDR3, as DNA: TGCGCCAGCAGCCAAAATGAGGGGCGCGAGCTGTTTTTT. It codes for CASSQNEGRELFF.

The gene calls are TRBV20-1 and TRBJ2-1, with 10 positions matching TRBD2. Germline assignment: CDR1 DFQATT and CDR2 SNEGSKA (reference sequence). The CDR3 has 13 residues. Germline trimming cut 8 bases from V and 5 bases from J; bases unmatched to any gene: 6. Written as DNA, the CDR3 is TGCAGTCGAAGCGGGAGGGCCAACAATGAGCAGTTCTTC. Translation: CSRSGRANNEQFF.

Remarks on this clonotype: Given a much more abundant clone one base away, this may be a read error. The CDR3 does not close with the conserved phenylalanine or tryptophan, likely indicating a read error. The genes are TRBV7-2 and TRBJ1-1, with D perhaps TRBD1 (6 bases). Germline CDR1 is SGHTA and CDR2 is FQGNSA. The V gene lost 5 bases and the J gene lost 4 bases, with 14 bases spanning the gap. The CDR3 length is 14 residues. CDR3 loop: CASSLRGGATEAFY. The CDR3 DNA sequence: TGTGCCAGCAGCCTAAGGGGGGGGGCCACTGAAGCTTTCTAT.

This clonotype was seen a few times. V gene TRBV7-2 combines with J gene TRBJ1-1; D gene uncertain. Trimming took 5 bases from V and 5 from J, leaving 12 bases between them. The CDR3 runs to 13 residues. Germline CDR1 is SGHTA and CDR2 is FQGNSA. DNA of the CDR3: TGTGCCAGCAGCACCGGACGGGGAACTGAAGCTTTCTTT. Its translation is CASSTGRGTEAFF.

This clonotype was recorded at least ten times. The chain uses TRBV12-3 or TRBV12-4 and TRBJ1-4, with TRBD1 as a possible D gene (5 bases). V was pared by 7 bases and J by 7 bases, with 13 bases between. This CDR3 has 13 amino acids. The CDR3, as DNA: TGTGCCAGCATCCGGACCGGGGGTGAAAAACTGTTTTTT. It translates to CASIRTGGEKLFF.

This chain connects TRBV7-9 to TRBJ2-2, with 9 bases aligning to TRBD1. Germline CDR1 is SEHNR and CDR2 is FQNEAQ (reference sequence). The J segment lost 7 bases and the V segment lost 4 bases, leaving 4 bases of the junction unmatched. The CDR3 is 14 amino acids. CDR3 sequence reads: CASSWTGVDGELFF. The CDR3 nucleotides are TGTGCCAGCAGCTGGACAGGGGTCGACGGGGAGCTGTTTTTT.

This sequence joins TRBV7-6 and TRBJ2-1; perhaps TRBD1 as D (5 bases). The CDR3 spans 15 residues. Germline V gene sequence: CDR1 SGHVS, CDR2 FNYEAQ. The germline V and J ends were trimmed by 5 bases and 4 bases, with 15 bases remaining between them. Here the CDR3 reads CASSPPSQGYNEQFF. CDR3 DNA: TGTGCCAGCAGCCCCCCCTCTCAGGGATACAATGAGCAGTTCTTC.

Here the CDR3 DNA reads TGTGCCACCAGTGGCCCCAGAGCCGTGGATACGCAGTATTTT. This translates into CATSGPRAVDTQYF. The chain is built from TRBV24-1 and TRBJ2-3; D is undetermined. Germline values: CDR1 KGHDR, CDR2 SFDVKD. The CDR3 totals 14 residues. Trimming took off 5 bases at V and 6 bases at J, with 14 bases between the two ends.

In its sample, this clonotype was seen many times. The chain is built from TRBV29-1 and TRBJ2-3; D is unclear. Trimming took 0 bases from V and 0 from J, leaving 13 bases between them. The CDR3 loop spans 16 amino acids. Per the germline V gene, CDR1 is SQVTM and CDR2 is ANQGSEA. CDR3 residues: CSVEDQLETSTDTQYF. The DNA for the CDR3 is TGCAGCGTTGAAGATCAGCTAGAAACTAGCACAGATACGCAGTATTTT.

This clonotype occurred many times. The V call is TRBV20-1, the J call TRBJ2-7, with D perhaps matching TRBD1 (6 bases). V gave up 5 bases and J gave up 4 bases, with 21 bases separating them. This CDR3 contains 15 residues. CDR1 is DFQATT, CDR2 SNEGSKA, per germline (reference sequence). CDR3 protein: CSAPRVSRGVYEQYF. In DNA, the CDR3 is TGCAGTGCTCCGCGTGTGAGCAGGGGAGTATACGAGCAGTACTTC.